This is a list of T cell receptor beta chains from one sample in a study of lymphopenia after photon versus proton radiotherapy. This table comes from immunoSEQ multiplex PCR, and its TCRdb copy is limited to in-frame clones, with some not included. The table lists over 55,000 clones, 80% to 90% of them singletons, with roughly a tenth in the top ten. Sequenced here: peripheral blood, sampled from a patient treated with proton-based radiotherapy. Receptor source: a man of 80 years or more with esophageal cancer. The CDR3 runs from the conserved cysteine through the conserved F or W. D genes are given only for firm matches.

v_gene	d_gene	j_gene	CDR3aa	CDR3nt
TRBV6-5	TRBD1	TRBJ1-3	CASSWDRGGNTIYF	TGTGCCAGCAGCTGGGACAGGGGAGGAAACACCATATATTTT
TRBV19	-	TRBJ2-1	CASSIGSSSYNEQFF	TGTGCCAGTAGTATCGGGTCCAGCTCCTACAATGAGCAGTTCTTC
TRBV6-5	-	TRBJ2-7	CASSFPGSAGQYF	TGTGCCAGCAGTTTCCCAGGGAGCGCGGGGCAGTACTTC
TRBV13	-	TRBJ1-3	CASSPKTAGNTIYF	TGTGCCAGCAGCCCGAAGACAGCCGGAAACACCATATATTTT
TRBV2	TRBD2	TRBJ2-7	CASRLLAGGPYEQYF	TGTGCCAGCAGGCTCCTAGCGGGAGGACCCTACGAGCAGTACTTC
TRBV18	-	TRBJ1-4	CASSPRGPPGEKLFF	TGTGCCAGCTCCCCCCGAGGGCCCCCCGGTGAAAAACTGTTTTTT
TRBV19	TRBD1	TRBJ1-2	CASSVTGGAFGYTF	TGTGCCAGTAGTGTAACAGGGGGCGCGTTTGGCTACACCTTC
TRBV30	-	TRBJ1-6	CAWSVRYNSPLHF	TGTGCCTGGAGTGTGAGGTATAATTCACCCCTCCACTTT
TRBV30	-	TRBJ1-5	CAWSNVAGNQPQHF	TGTGCCTGGAGTAATGTCGCCGGCAATCAGCCCCAGCATTTT
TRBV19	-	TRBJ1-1	CASSIAGTTEAFF	TGTGCCAGTAGTATTGCGGGGACAACTGAAGCTTTCTTT